This T cell receptor beta chain was sequenced for a study of control samples from healthy donors and cancer patients (TCRdb year 2020). Notes on this clone: This receptor's antigen is unknown. It has no much larger one-base neighbor in the sample; base qualities were not kept.

Libraries were constructed by the immunoSEQ multiplex PCR assay. The source is immuneACCESS, and TCRdb retained only in-frame sequences with V and J called. Part of the clones is not carried over; for the studies checked, unresolved V genes explain less than half of this, and the remainder is unexplained. In all, the sample holds over 10,000 clones, and roughly 93% of those were seen once. The biggest ten clones account for about an eighth of the sample. Trimming at the junction amounts to 5 bases on V and 5 bases on J, and the germline ends lie 12 bases apart. Inclusive of the bounding cysteine and phenylalanine, the CDR3 is 13 residues long. Just CDR3 DNA is preserved here, 39 bases in frame from base 1.

The TCR comes from a man older than 75 with lung cancer. The chain links TRBV12-3 or TRBV12-4 with TRBJ2-5, with an unclear D gene assignment. Sequenced input: PBMCs. The sequenced DNA: TGTGCCAGCAGTCCCGAAACCTCCGAGACCCAGTACTTC. This encodes CASSPETSETQYF.